This TCR beta chain was captured by sequencing in a study of T cells in Graves' hyperthyroidism and ophthalmopathy. Overall study: Specimen type is peripheral blood, collected at initial diagnosis prior to any treatment.

Ten or more counts support this clonotype. The length of the CDR3 is 11 residues. Germline CDR1 reads SQVTM; CDR2 reads ANQGSEA. The V end was cut by 7 bases, the J end by 3 bases, with 9 bases between. Amplification of TCR beta CDR3 regions was performed using RNA transcripts as template. The study used the HTBI primer set for a first-round RT-PCR of the TCR CDR3. TCRdb reprocessed the multiplex PCR reads via MiXCR and lists one record per CDR3 protein. The table lists about 96,000 distinct CDR3 sequences, about 51% of them singletons, with 25% to 30% in the top ten. The chain links TRBV29-1 to TRBJ1-2, with a weak D call TRBD1 (6 bases). Specimen: blood. The sequence was collected from a woman aged 35 to 49 with Graves' hyperthyroidism. DNA for the CDR3: TGCAGCGCTTACAGGGACTATGGCTACACCTTC. It specifies CSAYRDYGYTF.